This TCR beta chain is drawn from a study of shared clonotypes between healthy human individuals. As for the study in general: The donors, a couple of women and a few men, were aged 18 to 49. The study used three CD4 naive, three CD4 memory, two CD8 naive and one CD8 memory plate per donor. Regarding the study as a whole: Generation probabilities were higher for clonotypes shared across all four sorted-subset donors than for unshared ones.

Naive CD8 cells lacked CD45RO and underwent positive selection for CCR7, leaving out terminally differentiated effector memory CD45RA+ cells. Every donor was a Caucasian adult from Nashville, Tennessee. A remark on this clone: Antigen: not known.

The CDR3 is 18 residues long. Germline values: CDR1 MNHEY, CDR2 SMNVEV (reference sequence). V gave up 1 base and J gave up 2 bases, with 21 bases separating them. This table comes from immunoSEQ multiplex PCR, and its TCRdb copy is limited to in-frame clones, with some not included. The repertoire holds hundreds of thousands of clones, with about 96% as singletons. The TCR was taken from a man in his thirties or forties in good health. The chain couples TRBV27 to TRBJ2-7; D perhaps matches TRBD1 (5 bases). The sequenced sample consisted of naive CD8+ T cells sorted from blood. The CDR3 here is CASSLFPPWEGVTYEQYF. Here the CDR3 DNA reads TGTGCCAGCAGTTTATTCCCCCCTTGGGAAGGGGTCACCTACGAGCAGTACTTC.